A selection of T cell receptor beta chains follows, all from one sample in a study of regulatory T cells in long-lasting Graves disease. MiXCR, run by TCRdb on the multiplex PCR reads, gives a single entry per CDR3 protein. The sample carries some 230,000 distinct CDR3 sequences, around 16% recorded once. The sample here was peripheral blood mononuclear cells (PBMCs), taken at new diagnosis, from a patient treated with antithyroid drugs. The receptors come from a female donor with Graves disease. The CDR3 runs from the conserved cysteine through the conserved F or W. The D gene is left open where the match is weak. The listing skips clone size in some rows; elsewhere it reads once, few, many or a size class.

.,many,TRBJ2-5,TRBV19,TGTGCCAGTAGTATAGACCGGGATCTTGCAGAGACCCAGTACTTC,CASSIDRDLAETQYF
.,many,TRBJ1-1,TRBV10-2,TGCGCCAGCAGTGGAGGGCAGGTTGAAGCTTTCTTT,CASSGGQVEAFF
.,many,TRBJ2-7,TRBV7-6,TGTGCCAGCAGCTTAGGGTCGCTCTCCGAGCAGTACTTC,CASSLGSLSEQYF
.,many,TRBJ1-1,TRBV20-1,TGCAGTGCTAGAGATCCGACGACGGGAGGAGCTTTCTTT,CSARDPTTGGAFF
TRBD2,many,TRBJ2-4,TRBV2,TGTGCCAGCAGTGGAATGGGGGGGAACATTCAGTACTTC,CASSGMGGNIQYF
TRBD2,.,TRBJ2-3,TRBV28,TGTGCCAGCAGTGATCCTAGCGGTTACACAGATACGCAGTATTTT,CASSDPSGYTDTQYF
.,few,TRBJ2-7,TRBV19,TGTGCCAGTAGTCCCACCCGAGGACACGAGCAGTACTTC,CASSPTRGHEQYF
TRBD2,many,TRBJ2-5,TRBV12-3/TRBV12-4,TGTGCCAGCAGCTCCTTATGGGGGCTAGCGGGGAATATGTACCAAGAGACCCAGTACTTC,CASSSLWGLAGNMYQETQYF
TRBD1,many,TRBJ1-5,TRBV29-1,TGCAGCGTTGGGGGCCCCGGGACAGGGGACCAGCCCCAGCATTTT,CSVGGPGTGDQPQHF
.,.,TRBJ2-1,TRBV28,TGTGCCAGCAGTTTGTGGCGACTCAGAAATGAGCAGTTCTTC,CASSLWRLRNEQFF
.,many,TRBJ1-5,TRBV27,TGTGCCAGCAGAAGGACACTTAATCAGCCCCAGCATTTT,CASRRTLNQPQHF
TRBD1,few,TRBJ1-2,TRBV6-2/TRBV6-3,TGTGCCAGCAGTTACGGGCTTGGGACAGGGGAGAGGGGCTACACCTTC,CASSYGLGTGERGYTF
.,few,TRBJ2-2,TRBV6-1,TGTGCCAGCATCCACGGGTGGGAGGACACCGGGGAGCTGTTTTTT,CASIHGWEDTGELFF
TRBD1,many,TRBJ1-1,TRBV3-1,TGTGCCAGCAGCCCGACAGGGGGCCACACTGAAGCTTTCTTT,CASSPTGGHTEAFF
TRBD2,many,TRBJ2-1,TRBV24-1,TGTGCCACCGCGAGGGGTAGCGGGATTTACAATGAGCAGTTCTTC,CATARGSGIYNEQFF
.,.,TRBJ1-2,TRBV6-2/TRBV6-3,TGTGCCACCGGCGGAAGAGATGGGAGGGCCTATGGCTACACCTTC,CATGGRDGRAYGYTF
.,many,TRBJ2-5,TRBV6-5,TGTGCCAGCAGTTACTTCTCAGAACAAGAGACCCAGTACTTC,CASSYFSEQETQYF
TRBD2,few,TRBJ2-7,TRBV10-3,TGTGCCATCGGTGATGAACTAGCGGGAACCTCCTACGAGCAGTACTTC,CAIGDELAGTSYEQYF
TRBD1,many,TRBJ2-2,TRBV11-1,TGTGCCAGCAAACACGCCGGGACAGAGAACACCGGGGAGCTGTTTTTT,CASKHAGTENTGELFF
TRBD1,many,TRBJ1-5,TRBV20-1,TGCAGTGCTAGTCCCGGGACAGTGGATAATCAGCCCCAGCATTTT,CSASPGTVDNQPQHF
.,.,TRBJ2-5,TRBV12-3/TRBV12-4,TGTGCCAGCAGTCAGTCTGGGTTGGAGACCCAGTACTTC,CASSQSGLETQYF
TRBD1,many,TRBJ2-1,TRBV27,TGTGCCAGCCGAGGGACAGGGCACTACAATGAGCAGTTCTTC,CASRGTGHYNEQFF
.,many,TRBJ2-7,TRBV20-1,TGCAGTGCTACCCGACGGGGCTGGGGGGAGCAGTACTTC,CSATRRGWGEQYF
.,many,TRBJ2-6,TRBV7-9,TGTGCCAGCAATCTTCCAGGGGCCAACGTCCTGACTTTC,CASNLPGANVLTF
.,.,TRBJ1-1,TRBV15,TGTGCCACCAGCAGAGATATTAACACTGAAGCTTTCTTT,CATSRDINTEAFF
.,.,TRBJ2-7,TRBV12-3/TRBV12-4,TGTGCCAGCAGCCCAGGACTTTTCGGCGAGCAGTACTTC,CASSPGLFGEQYF
TRBD1,many,TRBJ2-3,TRBV5-1,TGCGCCAGCAGCCCGGGACAGACCGGAGATACGCAGTATTTT,CASSPGQTGDTQYF
.,many,TRBJ1-2,TRBV3-1,TGTGCCAGCAGCGACCGGGGGACATCTTATGGCTACACCTTC,CASSDRGTSYGYTF
TRBD1,many,TRBJ1-1,TRBV5-6,TGTGCCAGCAGCCCAATCCGGGACAGCTACACTGAAGCTTTCTTT,CASSPIRDSYTEAFF
.,once,TRBJ2-5,TRBV6-2/TRBV6-3,TGTGCCAGCAGTTACCCACTCCTGGCCCAGTACTTC,CASSYPLLAQYF
.,many,TRBJ1-2,TRBV28,TGTGCCAGCAGTTACGGGGCCGGAAACTATGGCTACACCTTC,CASSYGAGNYGYTF
TRBD1,few,TRBJ1-2,TRBV5-8,TGTGCCAGCAGTTGGGACAGGGAGTACGAGGGCTACACCTTC,CASSWDREYEGYTF
.,.,TRBJ2-7,TRBV19,TGTGCCAGCCCCCCGGGACATCGCACCTACGAGCAGTACTTC,CASPPGHRTYEQYF
.,many,TRBJ1-4,TRBV7-2,TGTGCCAGCAGCTTCTCTGTAGAGACGGAGAATGAAAAACTGTTTTTT,CASSFSVETENEKLFF
TRBD2,few,TRBJ2-7,TRBV20-1,TGCAGTGCCCACTACCGCGGGGGTTACGAGCAGTACTTC,CSAHYRGGYEQYF
TRBD1,many,TRBJ1-2,TRBV18,TGTGCCAGCTCACGCGACCGGGACAGGGACTATGGCTACACCTTC,CASSRDRDRDYGYTF
TRBD1,many,TRBJ1-1,TRBV28,TGTGCCAGCAGTAGCTACCCGGGACAGGCCCAAGCTTTCTTT,CASSSYPGQAQAFF
TRBD2,many,TRBJ2-1,TRBV2,TGTGCCAGCAGTGGACTAGCGGAAGACGATGAGCAGTTCTTC,CASSGLAEDDEQFF
.,many,TRBJ2-3,TRBV20-1,TGCAGTGCTGGACTCTTCACGGATACGCAGTATTTT,CSAGLFTDTQYF
TRBD2,many,TRBJ2-1,TRBV7-9,TGTGCCAGCAGCCCATCTAGCGGGAGCTCCTACAATGAGCAGTTCTTC,CASSPSSGSSYNEQFF
.,many,TRBJ2-1,TRBV20-1,TGCAGTGCTAGTGACGATTCCTACAATGAGCAGTTCTTC,CSASDDSYNEQFF
.,many,TRBJ1-1,TRBV19,TGTGCCAGTAGTATAAGGAGCCCGATGAACACTGAAGCTTTCTTT,CASSIRSPMNTEAFF
.,many,TRBJ2-7,TRBV20-1,TGCAGTGCTAAATCCCCAGATAACTACGAGCAGTACTTC,CSAKSPDNYEQYF
.,many,TRBJ1-1,TRBV6-2/TRBV6-3,TGTGCCAGCAGTTACAAGGGAAACACTGAAGCTTTCTTT,CASSYKGNTEAFF
.,.,TRBJ2-1,TRBV11-2,TGTGCCAGCAGCTTAGAAGGGGGCGGGGTGTATGAGCAGTTCTTC,CASSLEGGGVYEQFF